The clone carrying this TCR beta chain was counted a few times. Antigen unknown. TCRdb reprocessed the reads via MiXCR and lists one record per CDR3 protein. The sample has about 830,000 distinct CDR3 sequences; approximately 32% are singletons. CDR3 size: 12 residues. In germline, CDR1 is DFQATT, CDR2 SNEGSKA (reference sequence). The V and J ends lost 6 bases and 8 bases, in that order; junction bases with no gene match: 8. These data belong to a study of T cell repertoires in cytomegalovirus infection. Whole-study context: From public TCR beta signatures came an indication of both CMV infection and matching HLA type. Notes on the study in general: Cumulative public TCR beta family frequency identified CMV carriers with the relevant HLA. It was HLA-C-restricted CMV-specific TCR beta clonotypes that dominated the response ex vivo.

This sequence was found in a human donor in good health (CMV status not recorded). Some clones in this sample may be carry-over from other donors' samples. Source: cultured CD8+ T cells from PBMCs, taken from culture after CMV antigen stimulation. The chain employs TRBV20-1 and TRBJ1-2, with 8 nucleotides matching TRBD1. In nucleotides, the CDR3 is TGCAGTGCCCCAGGACAGGGTAAAGGCTACACCTTC. As protein: CSAPGQGKGYTF.